Below, one T cell receptor beta chain is given with its context. Its specificity is unknown. The sample comes from a study of T cell repertoires in cytomegalovirus infection. The study, taken as a whole, reports: HLA-C-restricted CMV-specific TCR beta clonotypes were dominant in the ex vivo response. Summed frequency of public TCR beta families distinguished CMV carriers with the relevant HLA.

Trimming removed 0 bases at V and 2 bases at J, with 14 bases between. Per the germline V gene, CDR1 is DFQATT and CDR2 is SNEGSKA (reference sequence). The CDR3 sequence is 17 residues long. TCRdb reanalysed the reads using MiXCR and keeps one entry per CDR3 protein. Of about 890,000 distinct CDR3 sequences listed, around 31% are singletons. The rearrangement joins TRBV20-1 to TRBJ1-6, with D tentatively TRBD1 (5 bases). The material was cultured CD8+ T cells from PBMCs, obtained from culture after CMV antigen stimulation. The clonotype comes from a human donor in good health (CMV status not recorded). Some clones in this sample may be carry-over from other donors' samples. CDR3 sequence (DNA): TGCAGTGCTAGAGATTTTATAAGGGGAACCTATAATTCACCCCTCCACTTT. Protein product: CSARDFIRGTYNSPLHF.